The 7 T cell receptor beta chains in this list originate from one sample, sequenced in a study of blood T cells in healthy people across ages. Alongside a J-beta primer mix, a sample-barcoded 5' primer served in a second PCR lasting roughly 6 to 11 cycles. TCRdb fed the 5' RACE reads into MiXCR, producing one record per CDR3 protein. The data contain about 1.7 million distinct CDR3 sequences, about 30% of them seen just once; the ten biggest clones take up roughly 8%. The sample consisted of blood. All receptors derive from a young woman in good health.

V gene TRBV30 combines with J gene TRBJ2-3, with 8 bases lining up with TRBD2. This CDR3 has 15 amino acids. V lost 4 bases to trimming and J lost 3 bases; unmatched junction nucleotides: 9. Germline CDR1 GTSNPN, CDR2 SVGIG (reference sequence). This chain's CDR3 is CAWMGAGGRTDTQYF. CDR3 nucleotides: TGTGCCTGGATGGGGGCGGGAGGAAGGACAGATACGCAGTATTTT.

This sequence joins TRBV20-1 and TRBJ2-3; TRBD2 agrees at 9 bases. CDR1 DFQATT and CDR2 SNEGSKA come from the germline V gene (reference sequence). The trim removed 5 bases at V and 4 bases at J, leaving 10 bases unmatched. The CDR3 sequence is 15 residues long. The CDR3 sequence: CSAPTLTSGADTQYF. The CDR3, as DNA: TGCAGTGCTCCGACTCTGACTAGCGGAGCAGATACGCAGTATTTT.

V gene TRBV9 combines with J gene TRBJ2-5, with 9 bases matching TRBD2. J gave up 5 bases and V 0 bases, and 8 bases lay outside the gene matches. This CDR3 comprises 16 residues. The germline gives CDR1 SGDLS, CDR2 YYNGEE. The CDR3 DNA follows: TGTGCCAGCAGCGTAGGGCTAGCGGGATTTAGGGAGACCCAGTACTTC. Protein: CASSVGLAGFRETQYF.

The CDR3 nucleotides are TGTGCCAGCGTAATTCGGAGGCAGGGGGTTCAGCATTTT. This gives the protein CASVIRRQGVQHF. The V and J genes are TRBV14 and TRBJ1-5, with 7 nucleotides matching TRBD1. The length of the CDR3 is 13 residues. After removal of 8 bases from V and 13 bases from J, the junction contained 14 bases not matched to a gene. Germline V lookup: CDR1 SGHDN, CDR2 FVKESK.

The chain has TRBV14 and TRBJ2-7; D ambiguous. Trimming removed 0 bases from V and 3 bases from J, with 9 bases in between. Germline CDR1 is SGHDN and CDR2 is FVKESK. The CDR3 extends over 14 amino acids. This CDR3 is CASSQDLPGYEQYF. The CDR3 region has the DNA TGTGCCAGCAGCCAAGATCTCCCAGGCTACGAGCAGTACTTC.

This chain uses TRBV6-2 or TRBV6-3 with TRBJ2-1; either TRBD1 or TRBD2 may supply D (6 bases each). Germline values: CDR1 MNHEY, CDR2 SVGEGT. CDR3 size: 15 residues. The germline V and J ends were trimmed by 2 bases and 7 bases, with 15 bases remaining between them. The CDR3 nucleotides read TGTGCCAGCAGTTACGGTAATACAGGGAGGAATGAGCAGTTCTTC. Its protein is CASSYGNTGRNEQFF.

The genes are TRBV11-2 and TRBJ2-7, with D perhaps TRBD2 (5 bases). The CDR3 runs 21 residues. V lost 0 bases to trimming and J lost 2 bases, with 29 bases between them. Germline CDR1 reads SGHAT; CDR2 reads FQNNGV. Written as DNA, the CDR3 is TGTGCCAGCAGCTTAGACCCCCCCCAGGCGGGTCGCCCTAATCTCGCCTACGAGCAGTACTTC. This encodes CASSLDPPQAGRPNLAYEQYF.